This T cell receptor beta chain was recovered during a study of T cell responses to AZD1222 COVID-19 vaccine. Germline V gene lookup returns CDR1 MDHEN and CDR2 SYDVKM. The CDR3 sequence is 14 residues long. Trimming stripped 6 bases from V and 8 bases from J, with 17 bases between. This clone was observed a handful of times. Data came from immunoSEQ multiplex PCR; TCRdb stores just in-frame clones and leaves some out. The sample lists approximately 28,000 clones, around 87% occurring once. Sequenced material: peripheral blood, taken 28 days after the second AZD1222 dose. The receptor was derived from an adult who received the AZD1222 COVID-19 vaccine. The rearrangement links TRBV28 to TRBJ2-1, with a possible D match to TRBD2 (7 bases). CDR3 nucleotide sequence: TGTGCCAGCAGGAATAGGGGGGGCCTCGATGAGCAGTTCTTC. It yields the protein CASRNRGGLDEQFF.